This entry describes one T cell receptor (beta chain). This CDR3 region has 15 residues. Trimming at V came to 6 bases and at J to 0 bases, leaving 6 bases not matched to a gene. The germline V gene encodes CDR1 MNHEY and CDR2 SVGAGI. These data belong to a study of blood T cell repertoires in COVID-19. Individuals drawn from around 24 US areas were roughly 18 to 89 years old. Sequencing was performed with immunoSEQ multiplex PCR; in TCRdb, only in-frame clones are kept and a portion is missing. Here the sample spans about 270,000 clones, 75% to 90% being singletons. This chain connects TRBV6-5 to TRBJ2-3; 7 bases fit TRBD1. The sequenced sample consisted of PBMCs or T cells enriched from blood (not recorded which). This receptor was taken from a young woman who had recovered from COVID-19. DNA of the CDR3: TGTGCCAGCAGCGATCCGGGACAGAGCACAGATACGCAGTATTTT. It specifies CASSDPGQSTDTQYF.